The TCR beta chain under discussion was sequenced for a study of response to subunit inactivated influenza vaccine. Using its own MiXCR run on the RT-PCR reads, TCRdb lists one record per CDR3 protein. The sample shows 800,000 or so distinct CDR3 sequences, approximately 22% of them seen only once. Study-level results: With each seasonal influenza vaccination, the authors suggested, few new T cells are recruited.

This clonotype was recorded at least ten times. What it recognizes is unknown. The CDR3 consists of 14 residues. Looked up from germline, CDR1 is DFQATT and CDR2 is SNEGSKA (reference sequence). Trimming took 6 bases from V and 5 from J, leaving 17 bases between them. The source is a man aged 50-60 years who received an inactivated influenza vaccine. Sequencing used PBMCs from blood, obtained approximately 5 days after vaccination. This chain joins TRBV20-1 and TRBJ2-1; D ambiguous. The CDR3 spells CSAQPGFYNNEQFF. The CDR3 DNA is TGCAGTGCCCAGCCAGGCTTCTATAACAATGAGCAGTTCTTC.